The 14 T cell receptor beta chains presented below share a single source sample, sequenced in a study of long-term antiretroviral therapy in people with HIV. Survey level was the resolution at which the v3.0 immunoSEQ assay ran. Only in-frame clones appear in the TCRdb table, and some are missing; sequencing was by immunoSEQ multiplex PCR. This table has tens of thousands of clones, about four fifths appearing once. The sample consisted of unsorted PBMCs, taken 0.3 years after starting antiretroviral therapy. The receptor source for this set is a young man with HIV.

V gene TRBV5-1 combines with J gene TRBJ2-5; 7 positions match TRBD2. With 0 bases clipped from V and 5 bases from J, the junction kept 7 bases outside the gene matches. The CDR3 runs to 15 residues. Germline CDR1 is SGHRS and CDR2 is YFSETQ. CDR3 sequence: CASSLAPTSSETQYF. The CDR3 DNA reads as TGCGCCAGCAGCTTGGCGCCGACTAGCAGCGAGACCCAGTACTTC.

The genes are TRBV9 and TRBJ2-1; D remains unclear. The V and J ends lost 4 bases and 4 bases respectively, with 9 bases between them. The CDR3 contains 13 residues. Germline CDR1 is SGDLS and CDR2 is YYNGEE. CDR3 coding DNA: TGTGCCAGCAGCATCTACCTTTACAATGAGCAGTTCTTC. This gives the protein CASSIYLYNEQFF. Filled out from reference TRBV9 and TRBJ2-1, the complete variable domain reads DSGVTQTPKHLITATGQRVTLRCSPRSGDLSVYWYQQSLDQGLQFLIQYYNGEERAKGNILERFSAQQFPDLHSELNLSSLELGDSALYFCASSIYLYNEQFFGPGTRLTVL.

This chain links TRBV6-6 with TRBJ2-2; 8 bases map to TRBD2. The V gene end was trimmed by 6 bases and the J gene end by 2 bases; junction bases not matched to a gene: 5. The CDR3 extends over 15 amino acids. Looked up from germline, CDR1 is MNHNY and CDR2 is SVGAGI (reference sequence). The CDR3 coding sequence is TGTGCCAGCAGCACCAGCGGGGGCAACACCGGGGAGCTGTTTTTT. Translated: CASSTSGGNTGELFF.

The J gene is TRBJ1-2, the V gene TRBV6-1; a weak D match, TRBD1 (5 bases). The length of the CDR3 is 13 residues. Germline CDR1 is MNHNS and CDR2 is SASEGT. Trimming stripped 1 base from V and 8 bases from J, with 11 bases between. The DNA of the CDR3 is TGTGCCAGCAGTGAAGAAAGGGGCCAGGGCTACACCTTC. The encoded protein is CASSEERGQGYTF.

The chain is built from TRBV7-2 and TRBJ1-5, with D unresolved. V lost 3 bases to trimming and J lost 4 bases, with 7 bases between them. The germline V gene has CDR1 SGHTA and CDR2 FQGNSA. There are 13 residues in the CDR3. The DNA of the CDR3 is TGTGCCAGCAGCTTGAGTGGGAATCAGCCCCAGCATTTT. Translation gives CASSLSGNQPQHF.

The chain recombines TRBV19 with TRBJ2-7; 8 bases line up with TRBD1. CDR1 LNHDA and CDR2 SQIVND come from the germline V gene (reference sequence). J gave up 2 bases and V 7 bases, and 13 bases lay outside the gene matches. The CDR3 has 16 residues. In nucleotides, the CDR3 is TGTGCCAGTACCCTAACATTGGACAGGGTAGCCTACGAGCAGTACTTC. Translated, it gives CASTLTLDRVAYEQYF.

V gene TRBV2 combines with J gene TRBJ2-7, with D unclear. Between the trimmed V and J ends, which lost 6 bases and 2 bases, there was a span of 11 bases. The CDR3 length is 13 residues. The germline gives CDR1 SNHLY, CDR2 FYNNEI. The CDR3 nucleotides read TGTGCCAGCAGCTCGGACGGCACCTACGAGCAGTACTTC. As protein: CASSSDGTYEQYF.

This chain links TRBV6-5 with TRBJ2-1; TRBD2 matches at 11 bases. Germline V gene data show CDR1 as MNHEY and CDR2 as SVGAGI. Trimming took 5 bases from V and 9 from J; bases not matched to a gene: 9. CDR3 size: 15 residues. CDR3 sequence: CASSTLAGGLGEQFF. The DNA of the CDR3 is TGTGCCAGCAGTACTTTAGCGGGAGGGCTTGGTGAGCAGTTCTTC.

Here the CDR3 DNA reads TGTGCCAGCAGCTTAGGTGACAGGGCTGGAAACACCATATATTTT. Translation: CASSLGDRAGNTIYF. The rearrangement uses TRBV7-9 and TRBJ1-3; 7 bases line up with TRBD1. In germline, CDR1 is SEHNR, CDR2 FQNEAQ (reference sequence). After removal of 1 base from V and 2 bases from J, the junction contained 2 bases not matched to a gene. The CDR3 is made up of 15 amino acids.

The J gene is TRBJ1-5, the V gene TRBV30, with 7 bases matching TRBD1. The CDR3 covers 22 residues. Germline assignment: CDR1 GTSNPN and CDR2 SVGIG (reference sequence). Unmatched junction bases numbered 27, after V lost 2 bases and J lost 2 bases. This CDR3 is CAWSPERNRQGGFMRGNQPQHF. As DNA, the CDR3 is TGTGCCTGGAGTCCCGAAAGAAACCGACAGGGTGGATTCATGCGGGGCAATCAGCCCCAGCATTTT.

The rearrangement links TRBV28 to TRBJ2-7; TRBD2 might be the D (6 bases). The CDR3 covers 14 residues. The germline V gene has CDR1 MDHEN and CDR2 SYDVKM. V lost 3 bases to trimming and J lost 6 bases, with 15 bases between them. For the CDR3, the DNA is TGTGCCAGCAGTTTCTCTCCGGGAGCTGGCGAGCAGTACTTC. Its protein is CASSFSPGAGEQYF.

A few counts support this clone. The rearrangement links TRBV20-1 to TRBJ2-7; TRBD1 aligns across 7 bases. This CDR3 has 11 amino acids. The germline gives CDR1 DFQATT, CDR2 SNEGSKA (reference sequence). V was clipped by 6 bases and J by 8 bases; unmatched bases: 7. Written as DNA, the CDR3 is TGCAGTGCCGACGACAGGGTTCAGCAGTACTTC. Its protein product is CSADDRVQQYF.

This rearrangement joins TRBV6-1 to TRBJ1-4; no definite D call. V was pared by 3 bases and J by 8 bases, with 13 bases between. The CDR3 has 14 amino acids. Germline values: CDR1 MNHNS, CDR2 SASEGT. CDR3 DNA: TGTGCCAGCAGTGATGGGAATGGAGGAGAAAAACTGTTTTTT. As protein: CASSDGNGGEKLFF.

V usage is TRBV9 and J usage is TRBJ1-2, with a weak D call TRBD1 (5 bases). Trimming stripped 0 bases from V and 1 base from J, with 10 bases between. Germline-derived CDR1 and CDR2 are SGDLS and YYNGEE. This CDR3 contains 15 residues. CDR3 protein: CASSVGGLINYGYTF. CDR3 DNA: TGTGCCAGCAGCGTAGGGGGACTGATTAACTATGGCTACACCTTC.